The rows below give T cell receptor beta chains drawn from one sample of a study of cytomegalovirus exposure and HLA in healthy donors. Assay: immunoSEQ multiplex PCR; the TCRdb copy retains only in-frame clones and omits some. The sample consists of some 110,000 clones, approximately 82% of them appearing once. The specimen sequenced was PBMCs. The origin of the receptors is a man in his forties in good health and CMV-seropositive. The CDR3 runs from the conserved cysteine through the conserved F or W.

TRBV10-2	TRBJ2-7	CASMKTSYEQYF
TRBV15	TRBJ2-3	CATSRDAAGVGDTQYF
TRBV12-5	TRBJ2-1	CASALAGGWFSGEQFF
TRBV6-4	TRBJ2-2	CASSASNTGELFF
TRBV6-5	TRBJ2-1	CASNPTSGSEQFF
TRBV28	TRBJ2-1	CASSIGQVANNEQFF
TRBV6-5	TRBJ2-7	CASSYSSTRGEQYF
TRBV27	TRBJ1-5	CASSPQGDGQPQHF
TRBV21-1	TRBJ2-1	CASSKLAHYYNEQFF
TRBV7-2	TRBJ2-7	CASSRLGTYEQYF